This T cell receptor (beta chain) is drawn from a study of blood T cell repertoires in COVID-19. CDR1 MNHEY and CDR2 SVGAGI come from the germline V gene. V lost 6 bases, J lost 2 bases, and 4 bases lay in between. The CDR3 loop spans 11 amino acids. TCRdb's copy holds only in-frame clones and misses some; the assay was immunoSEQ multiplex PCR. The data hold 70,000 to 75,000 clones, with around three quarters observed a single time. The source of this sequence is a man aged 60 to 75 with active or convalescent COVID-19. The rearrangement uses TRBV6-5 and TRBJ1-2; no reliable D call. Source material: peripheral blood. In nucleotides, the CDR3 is TGTGCCAGCAGCAAAAACTATGGCTACACCTTC. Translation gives CASSKNYGYTF.